The rows below give T cell receptor beta chains drawn from one sample of a study of cytomegalovirus exposure and HLA in healthy donors. TCRdb keeps only in-frame clones here, not all; method: immunoSEQ multiplex PCR. The sample lists 180,000 or so clones, 87% occurring once. The sequenced material came from PBMCs. The receptors here all came from a woman aged 25-40 years in good health and CMV-seronegative. CDR3s leave out the opening cysteine and the closing phenylalanine or tryptophan. D genes are given only for firm matches.

J	V	D	CDR3
TRBJ1-5	TRBV27	TRBD1	ASSLFGTGGDYSNQPQH
TRBJ2-7	TRBV6-1	NA	ASGGTRKTYEQY
TRBJ2-3	TRBV7-9	NA	ASSLVSDGVDTQY
TRBJ2-7	TRBV7-2	TRBD2	ASRTGLAGGRGEQY
TRBJ2-1	TRBV2	NA	ASLFNEQF
TRBJ2-4	TRBV4-2	TRBD1	ASSQDQGAISKNIQY
TRBJ1-1	TRBV25-1	NA	ASSGTENTEAF
TRBJ1-2	TRBV23-1	NA	ANYRILSESYGYT
TRBJ2-7	TRBV14	NA	ASSQVPSGIGEQY
TRBJ2-1	TRBV14	TRBD2	ASSHQSVASGGWRYNEQF
TRBJ1-3	TRBV6-5	TRBD1	ASSYSTGSSGNTIY
TRBJ2-5	TRBV5-1	TRBD1	ASSGYRGQETQY